Below, 3 T cell receptor beta chains from the same sample are listed, as sequenced in a study of regulatory T cells in long-lasting Graves disease. Described time point: newly diagnosed GD, antithyroid drugs for less than 3 months. Generation of the TCR library employed RNA extracted from PBMCs. Arm-PCR with iRepertoire HTBI primers amplified the CDR3 regions for these TCR beta libraries. TCRdb itself ran the multiplex PCR reads through MiXCR, one entry per CDR3 protein. This table holds approximately 470,000 distinct CDR3 sequences, about 16% found once. Another study also made use of these data, one on T cells in Graves' hyperthyroidism and ophthalmopathy.

The sample in question was peripheral blood mononuclear cells (PBMCs), obtained at new diagnosis, from a patient treated with antithyroid drugs. These receptors all come from a man in his forties or fifties with Graves disease.

Notes on this clonotype: It may be a read error: a sequence one base away is much more abundant. The rearrangement uses TRBV30 and TRBJ2-7; 9 nucleotides align to TRBD1. The ends lost 8 bases at V and 2 bases at J; junction bases unmatched: 4. The CDR3 has 12 residues. Germline values: CDR1 GTSNPN, CDR2 SVGIG (reference sequence). Here the CDR3 reads CAVGTGPYEQYF. CDR3 bases: TGTGCCGTCGGGACAGGGCCCTACGAGCAGTACTTC.

This clonotype came up many times. This chain connects TRBV7-9 to TRBJ2-1; 12 nucleotides agree with TRBD2. This CDR3 region has 17 residues. Germline loops: CDR1 SEHNR, CDR2 FQNEAQ (reference sequence). V was clipped by 2 bases and J by 0 bases; unmatched bases: 2. The CDR3 loop reads CASSLLAGGSSYNEQFF. The CDR3 bases are TGTGCCAGCAGCTTACTAGCGGGAGGGAGCTCCTACAATGAGCAGTTCTTC.

There are many counts of this clonotype. V and J are TRBV3-1 and TRBJ2-3, with TRBD1 matching 9 bases. The CDR3 has 14 residues. Germline V CDR1 and CDR2: LGHDT, YNNKEL (reference sequence). V lost 8 bases and J lost 6; bases outside the gene matches: 9. The CDR3 DNA sequence: TGTGCCAGCCGAAAACAGGGGGCAATTGATACGCAGTATTTT. Its protein is CASRKQGAIDTQYF.